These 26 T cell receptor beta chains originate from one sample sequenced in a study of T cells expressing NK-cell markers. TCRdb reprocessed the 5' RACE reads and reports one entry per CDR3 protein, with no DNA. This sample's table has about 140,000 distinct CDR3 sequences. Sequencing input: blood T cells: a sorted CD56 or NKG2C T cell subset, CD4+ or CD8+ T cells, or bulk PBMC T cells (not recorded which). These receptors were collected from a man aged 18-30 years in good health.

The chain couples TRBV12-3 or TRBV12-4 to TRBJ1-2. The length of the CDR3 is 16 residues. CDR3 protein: CASSLASEGFIYGYTF.

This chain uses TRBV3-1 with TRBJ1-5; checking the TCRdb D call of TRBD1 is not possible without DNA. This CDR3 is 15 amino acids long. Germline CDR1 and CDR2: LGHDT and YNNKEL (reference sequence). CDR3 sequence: CASTRRGQANQPQHF.

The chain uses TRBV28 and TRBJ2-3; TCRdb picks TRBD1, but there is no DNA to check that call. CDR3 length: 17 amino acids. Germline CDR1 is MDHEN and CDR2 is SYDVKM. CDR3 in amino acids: CASSLADRAFNTDTQYF.

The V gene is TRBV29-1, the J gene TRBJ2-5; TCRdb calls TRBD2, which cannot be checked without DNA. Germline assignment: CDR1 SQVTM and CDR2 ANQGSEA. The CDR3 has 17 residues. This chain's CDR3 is CSVEDPSGIPSVETQYF.

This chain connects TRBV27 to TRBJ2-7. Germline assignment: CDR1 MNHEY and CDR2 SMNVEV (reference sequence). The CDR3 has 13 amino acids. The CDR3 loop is CASSLTVSHEQYF.

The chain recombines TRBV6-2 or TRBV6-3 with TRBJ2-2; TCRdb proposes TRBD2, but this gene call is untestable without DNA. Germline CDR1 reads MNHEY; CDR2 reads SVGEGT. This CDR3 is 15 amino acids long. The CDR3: CASRFLAGGTGELFF.

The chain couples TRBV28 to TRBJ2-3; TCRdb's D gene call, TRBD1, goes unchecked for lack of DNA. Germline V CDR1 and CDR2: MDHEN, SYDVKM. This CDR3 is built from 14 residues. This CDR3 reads CASQRDRGTDTQYF. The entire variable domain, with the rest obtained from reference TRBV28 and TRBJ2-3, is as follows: DVKVTQSSRYLVKRTGEKVFLECVQDMDHENMFWYRQDPGLGLRLIYFSYDVKMKEKGDIPEGYSVSREKKERFSLILESASTNQTSMYLCASQRDRGTDTQYFGPGTRLTVL.

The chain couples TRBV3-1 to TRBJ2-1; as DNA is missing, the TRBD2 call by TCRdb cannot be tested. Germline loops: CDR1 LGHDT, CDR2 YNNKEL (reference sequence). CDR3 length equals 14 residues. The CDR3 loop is CASSPDLTGPEQFF.

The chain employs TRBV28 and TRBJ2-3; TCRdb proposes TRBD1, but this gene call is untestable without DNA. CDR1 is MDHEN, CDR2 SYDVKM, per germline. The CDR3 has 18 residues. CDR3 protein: CASSGGTGGPTRTDTQYF.

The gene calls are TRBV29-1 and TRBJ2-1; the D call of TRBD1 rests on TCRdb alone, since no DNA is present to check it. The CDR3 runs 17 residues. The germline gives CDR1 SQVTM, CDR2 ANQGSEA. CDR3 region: CSVDGDPLAPSGNEQFF.

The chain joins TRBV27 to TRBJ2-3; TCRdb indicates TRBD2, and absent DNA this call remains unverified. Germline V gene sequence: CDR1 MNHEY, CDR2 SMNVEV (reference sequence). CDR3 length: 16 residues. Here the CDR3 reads CASSSDRRESTDTQYF.

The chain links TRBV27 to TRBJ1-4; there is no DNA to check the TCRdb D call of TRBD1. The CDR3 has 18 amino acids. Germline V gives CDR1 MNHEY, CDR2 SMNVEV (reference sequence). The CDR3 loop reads CASSSTVITGAGYEKLFF.

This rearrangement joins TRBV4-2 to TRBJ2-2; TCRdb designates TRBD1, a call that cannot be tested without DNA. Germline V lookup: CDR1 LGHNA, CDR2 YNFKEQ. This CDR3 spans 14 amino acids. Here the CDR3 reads CASSRTGDNGELFF.

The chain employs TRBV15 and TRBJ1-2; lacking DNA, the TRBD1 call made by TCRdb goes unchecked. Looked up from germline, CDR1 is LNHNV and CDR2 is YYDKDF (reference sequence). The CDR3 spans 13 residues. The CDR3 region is CATQQGGDYGYTF. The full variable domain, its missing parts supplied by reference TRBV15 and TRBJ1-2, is DAMVIQNPRYQVTQFGKPVTLSCSQTLNHNVMYWYQQKSSQAPKLLFHYYDKDFNNEADTPDNFQSRRPNTSFCFLDIRSPGLGDTAMYLCATQQGGDYGYTFGSGTRLTVV.

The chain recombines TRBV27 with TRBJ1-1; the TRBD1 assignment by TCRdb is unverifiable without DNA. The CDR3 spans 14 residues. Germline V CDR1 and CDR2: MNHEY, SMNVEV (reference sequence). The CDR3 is CASSSEGGNTEAFF.

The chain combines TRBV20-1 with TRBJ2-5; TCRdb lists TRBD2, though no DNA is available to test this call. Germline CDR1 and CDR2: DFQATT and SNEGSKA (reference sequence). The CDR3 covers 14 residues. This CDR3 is CSANGAGPEETQYF.

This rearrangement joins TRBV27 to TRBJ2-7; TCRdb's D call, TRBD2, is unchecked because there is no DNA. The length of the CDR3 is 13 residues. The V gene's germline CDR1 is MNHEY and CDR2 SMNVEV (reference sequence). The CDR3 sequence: CASSGGLFYEQYF.

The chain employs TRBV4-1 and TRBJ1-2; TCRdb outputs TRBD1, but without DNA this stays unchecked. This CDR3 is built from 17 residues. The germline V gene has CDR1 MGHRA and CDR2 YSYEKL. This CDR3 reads CASSQDDRSGQGYGYTF.

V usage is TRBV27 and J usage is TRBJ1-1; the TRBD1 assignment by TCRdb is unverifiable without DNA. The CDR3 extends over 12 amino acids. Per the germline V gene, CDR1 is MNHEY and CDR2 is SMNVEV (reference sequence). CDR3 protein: CASNSPGQGAFF.

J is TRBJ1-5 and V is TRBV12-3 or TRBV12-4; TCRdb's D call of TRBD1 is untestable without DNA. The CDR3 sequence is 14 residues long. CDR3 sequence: CASSSDGKNQPQHF.

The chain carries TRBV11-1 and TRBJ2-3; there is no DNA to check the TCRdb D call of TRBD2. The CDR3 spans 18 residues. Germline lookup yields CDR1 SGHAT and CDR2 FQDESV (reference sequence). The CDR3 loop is CASSYISGKLSSTDTQYF.

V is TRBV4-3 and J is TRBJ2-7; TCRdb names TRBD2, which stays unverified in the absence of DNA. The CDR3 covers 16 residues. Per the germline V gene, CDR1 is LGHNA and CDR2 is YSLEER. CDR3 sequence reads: CASSIQVGEGFYEQYF.

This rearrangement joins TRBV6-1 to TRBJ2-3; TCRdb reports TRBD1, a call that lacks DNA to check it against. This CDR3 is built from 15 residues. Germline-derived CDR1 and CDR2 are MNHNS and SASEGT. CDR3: CASSEEAGAPDTQYF.

The CDR3 protein is CASSQTGTVGSHNEQFF. The chain couples TRBV13 to TRBJ2-1; no DNA is available, so the TRBD1 call from TCRdb remains unchecked. The CDR3 is made up of 17 amino acids. Germline V gene sequence: CDR1 PRHDT, CDR2 FYEKMQ (reference sequence).

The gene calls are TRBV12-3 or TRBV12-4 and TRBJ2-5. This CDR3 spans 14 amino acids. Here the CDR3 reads CASSLVGGRETQYF.

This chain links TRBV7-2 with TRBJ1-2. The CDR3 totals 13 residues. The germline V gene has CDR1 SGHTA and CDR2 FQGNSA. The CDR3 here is CASSLAGPAGYTF.